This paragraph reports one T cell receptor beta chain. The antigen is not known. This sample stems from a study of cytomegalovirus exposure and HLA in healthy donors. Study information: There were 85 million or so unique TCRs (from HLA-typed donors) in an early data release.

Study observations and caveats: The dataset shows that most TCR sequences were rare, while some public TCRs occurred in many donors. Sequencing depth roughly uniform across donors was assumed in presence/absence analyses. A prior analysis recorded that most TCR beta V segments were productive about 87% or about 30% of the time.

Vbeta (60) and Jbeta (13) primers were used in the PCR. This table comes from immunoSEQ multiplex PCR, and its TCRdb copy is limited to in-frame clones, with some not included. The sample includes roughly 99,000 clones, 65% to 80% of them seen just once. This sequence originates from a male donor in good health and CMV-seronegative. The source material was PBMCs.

The CDR3 DNA reads TGTGCCAGCACCCCTGGGGGACAGACAAACACTGAAGCTTTCTTT. It is translated as CASTPGGQTNTEAFF. V usage is TRBV28 and J usage is TRBJ1-1; TRBD1 matches 7 bases. Trimming took 7 bases from V and 2 from J; bases not matched to a gene: 10. The CDR3 is 15 residues long. In germline, CDR1 is MDHEN, CDR2 SYDVKM.